The 21 T cell receptor beta chains below all came from one sample that was sequenced in a study of blood T cell repertoires in COVID-19. TCRdb keeps only in-frame clones here, not all; method: immunoSEQ multiplex PCR. The table has roughly 59,000 clones, approximately 78% seen once. The sample was peripheral blood. These receptors were taken from an elderly man with acute or convalescent COVID-19.

V and J are TRBV29-1 and TRBJ1-1, with a weak D call TRBD1 (5 bases). V shed 6 bases and J shed 7 bases, with 18 bases lying between them. Looked up from germline, CDR1 is SQVTM and CDR2 is ANQGSEA. CDR3 length: 13 residues. CDR3 in DNA: TGCAGCGTGGTTGGGGCGACCCAACTTGAAGCTTTCTTT. This codes for CSVVGATQLEAFF.

The genes are TRBV11-2 and TRBJ1-1; tentative D call: TRBD1 (5 bases). CDR1 and CDR2 (germline): SGHAT, FQNNGV. The V end was cut by 3 bases, the J end by 3 bases, with 23 bases between. CDR3 length equals 18 residues. CDR3 amino acids: CASSFKFSGSGGDTEAFF. The DNA for the CDR3 is TGTGCCAGCAGCTTTAAATTTTCGGGCAGTGGGGGGGACACTGAAGCTTTCTTT.

The V call is TRBV13, the J call TRBJ2-3, with D unresolved. Per the germline V gene, CDR1 is PRHDT and CDR2 is FYEKMQ (reference sequence). The CDR3 has 13 amino acids. The V end lost 5 bases, the J end lost 3 bases, and 9 bases lay between the germline ends. CDR3 DNA: TGTGCCAGCAGCATCAGACAAACAGATACGCAGTATTTT. Translating it yields CASSIRQTDTQYF.

The rearrangement joins TRBV27 to TRBJ2-1; 10 positions agree with TRBD2. Losses at the gene ends were 9 bases for V and 5 bases for J; bases not matched to a gene: 16. Germline assignment: CDR1 MNHEY and CDR2 SMNVEV (reference sequence). The CDR3 has 17 amino acids. The CDR3 DNA follows: TGTGCCAGACGCCGCTCCCCACTAGCGGGGACCCACAATGAGCAGTTCTTC. Protein sequence: CARRRSPLAGTHNEQFF.

V usage is TRBV6-6 and J usage is TRBJ1-1; a weak D match, TRBD1 (5 bases). Trimming left V 6 bases short and J 0 bases short, with 14 bases between. The CDR3 has 15 residues. Germline assignment: CDR1 MNHNY and CDR2 SVGAGI (reference sequence). CDR3 coding DNA: TGTGCCAGCAGCGCCCTCGGGGGAATGAACACTGAAGCTTTCTTT. Translating it yields CASSALGGMNTEAFF.

The V gene is TRBV27, the J gene TRBJ2-7; 10 bases are shared with TRBD1. This CDR3 region has 15 residues. Unmatched junction bases numbered 7, after V lost 5 bases and J lost 3 bases. In germline, CDR1 is MNHEY, CDR2 SMNVEV (reference sequence). CDR3 in DNA: TGTGCCAGCAGTCGGACAGGGGGATTTGACTACGAGCAGTACTTC. Amino acids: CASSRTGGFDYEQYF.

V and J are TRBV5-8 and TRBJ2-1; 7 positions match TRBD1. With V trimmed by 4 bases and J by 0 bases, 7 bases remained unmatched. This CDR3 has 16 amino acids. CDR1 and CDR2 (germline): SGHTS, YDEGEE. CDR3 residues: CASSQGQISSYNEQFF. In nucleotides, the CDR3 is TGTGCCAGCAGCCAGGGACAGATTAGCTCCTACAATGAGCAGTTCTTC.

V and J are TRBV19 and TRBJ2-6; D may be TRBD1 (5 bases). Germline V lookup: CDR1 LNHDA, CDR2 SQIVND (reference sequence). V was cut by 4 bases and J by 4 bases, with 11 bases left in between. This CDR3 is 15 amino acids long. The CDR3 DNA reads TGTGCCAGTAGTAGGGGCGCGCAAGGGGCCAACGTCCTGACTTTC. It translates to CASSRGAQGANVLTF. The entire variable domain, with the rest obtained from reference TRBV19 and TRBJ2-6, is as follows: DGGITQSPKYLFRKEGQNVTLSCEQNLNHDAMYWYRQDPGQGLRLIYYSQIVNDFQKGDIAEGYSVSREKKESFPLTVTSAQKNPTAFYLCASSRGAQGANVLTFGAGSRLTVL.

This chain links TRBV5-1 with TRBJ1-1; D uncertain. CDR1 is SGHRS and CDR2 is YFSETQ in the germline V gene. The CDR3 sequence is 14 residues long. The V end lost 0 bases, the J end lost 1 base, and 7 bases lay between the germline ends. The CDR3 DNA sequence: TGCGCCAGCAGCTTGGGGCCGGGGAACACTGAAGCTTTCTTT. It translates to CASSLGPGNTEAFF.

The chain uses TRBV19 and TRBJ2-4, with D possibly TRBD2 on 5 matching bases. Trimming cost V 5 bases and J 4 bases, with 9 bases left between them. The germline V gene has CDR1 LNHDA and CDR2 SQIVND (reference sequence). This CDR3 is built from 13 residues. DNA for the CDR3: TGTGCCAGTAGTTCCCGGGAAAAAAACATTCAGTACTTC. Translating gives CASSSREKNIQYF.

This clone was seen a few times. The chain couples TRBV10-3 to TRBJ1-5; 8 bases match TRBD1. Germline V lookup: CDR1 ENHRY, CDR2 SYGVKD. Losses at the gene ends were 6 bases for V and 3 bases for J; bases not matched to a gene: 4. This CDR3 has 14 residues. The CDR3 loop is CAISEDRDNQPQHF. In nucleotides, the CDR3 is TGTGCCATCAGCGAGGACAGGGACAATCAGCCCCAGCATTTT.

The chain employs TRBV24-1 and TRBJ2-6; maybe TRBD2 (5 bases). V was trimmed by 2 bases and J by 1 base, leaving 5 bases between them. This CDR3 is 15 amino acids long. Germline V gene data show CDR1 as KGHDR and CDR2 as SFDVKD. CDR3 DNA: TGTGCCACCAGTGATTGGGAGTCTGGGGCCAACGTCCTGACTTTC. Translating it yields CATSDWESGANVLTF.

This chain uses TRBV5-4 with TRBJ1-6; the match to TRBD1 covers 8 bases. The CDR3 sequence is 15 residues long. Germline assignment: CDR1 SGHNT and CDR2 YYREEE (reference sequence). J gave up 7 bases and V 4 bases, and 7 bases lay outside the gene matches. CDR3 nucleotides: TGTGCCAGCAGCACCCCGGACAGGGCCAATTCACCCCTCCACTTT. Protein sequence: CASSTPDRANSPLHF. The whole variable domain, filled in from reference TRBV5-4 and TRBJ1-6, reads ETGVTQSPTHLIKTRGQQVTLRCSSQSGHNTVSWYQQALGQGPQFIFQYYREEENGRGNFPPRFSGLQFPNYSSELNVNALELDDSALYLCASSTPDRANSPLHFGNGTRLTVT.

V and J are TRBV27 and TRBJ2-7; 7 positions match TRBD1. CDR3 length equals 14 residues. Trimming took 2 bases from V and 0 from J; bases not matched to a gene: 1. Looked up from germline, CDR1 is MNHEY and CDR2 is SMNVEV (reference sequence). The CDR3 DNA sequence: TGTGCCAGCAGTTTAAGGGGGCGCTCCTACGAGCAGTACTTC. Translation: CASSLRGRSYEQYF.

This clone was detected only a few times. The chain is built from TRBV5-6 and TRBJ2-2; 8 positions agree with TRBD1. Germline CDR1 and CDR2: SGHDT and YYEEEE. The V gene end was trimmed by 1 base and the J gene end by 2 bases; junction bases not matched to a gene: 4. This CDR3 has 16 residues. The CDR3 sequence is CASSLFQGANTGELFF. Written as DNA, the CDR3 is TGTGCCAGCAGCTTGTTCCAGGGGGCAAACACCGGGGAGCTGTTTTTT. Variable domain in full (rest from reference TRBV5-6 and TRBJ2-2): DAGVTQSPTHLIKTRGQQVTLRCSPKSGHDTVSWYQQALGQGPQFIFQYYEEEERQRGNFPDRFSGHQFPNYSSELNVNALLLGDSALYLCASSLFQGANTGELFFGEGSRLTVL.

The genes are TRBV9 and TRBJ1-6; D unclear. The ends were cut back, 0 bases at V and 11 bases at J, with 9 bases in the middle. The CDR3 sequence is 13 residues long. Germline values: CDR1 SGDLS, CDR2 YYNGEE. CDR3 DNA: TGTGCCAGCAGCGTAGCTCTCGGGACACCCCTCCACTTT. Protein sequence: CASSVALGTPLHF.

The chain combines TRBV28 with TRBJ2-1; 9 bases fit TRBD2. V lost 8 bases to trimming and J lost 7 bases; unmatched junction nucleotides: 12. CDR1 is MDHEN, CDR2 SYDVKM, per germline. This CDR3 is built from 15 residues. CDR3 nucleotides: TGTGCCAGCGGTACAGGGGCTAGCGGGACAAATGAGCAGTTCTTC. Translated, it gives CASGTGASGTNEQFF. Together with reference TRBV28 and TRBJ2-1, the CDR3 gives the full variable domain: DVKVTQSSRYLVKRTGEKVFLECVQDMDHENMFWYRQDPGLGLRLIYFSYDVKMKEKGDIPEGYSVSREKKERFSLILESASTNQTSMYLCASGTGASGTNEQFFGPGTRLTVL.

The J gene is TRBJ2-5, the V gene TRBV5-1; 7 bases are shared with TRBD1. The V gene end was trimmed by 4 bases and the J gene end by 5 bases; junction bases not matched to a gene: 11. This CDR3 has 15 residues. Germline CDR1 and CDR2: SGHRS and YFSETQ. The CDR3 reads CASSVQAGTAETQYF. For the CDR3, the DNA is TGCGCCAGCAGCGTTCAAGCCGGGACAGCGGAGACCCAGTACTTC.

This chain joins TRBV18 and TRBJ1-4, with no clear D. The CDR3 sequence is 14 residues long. The V end was cut by 2 bases, the J end by 4 bases, with 8 bases between. The germline V gene has CDR1 KGHSH and CDR2 LQKENI. The CDR3 sequence: CASSPTRNNEKLFF. The DNA for the CDR3 is TGTGCCAGCTCACCAACCAGGAATAATGAAAAACTGTTTTTT.

The rearrangement joins TRBV2 to TRBJ2-1; possibly TRBD2 for D (6 bases). This CDR3 is built from 16 residues. V was clipped by 0 bases and J by 4 bases, with 13 bases between them. Per the germline V gene, CDR1 is SNHLY and CDR2 is FYNNEI. The CDR3 nucleotides read TGTGCCAGCAGTGAAGCCCAGCGGGTCCAATACAATGAGCAGTTCTTC. It encodes CASSEAQRVQYNEQFF.

The chain links TRBV5-4 to TRBJ1-1; no clear D. The CDR3 sequence is 14 residues long. Per the germline V gene, CDR1 is SGHNT and CDR2 is YYREEE (reference sequence). The V end lost 1 base, the J end lost 2 bases, and 9 bases lay between the germline ends. The CDR3: CASSLRQVNTEAFF. The CDR3 coding sequence is TGTGCCAGCAGCTTGAGGCAGGTAAACACTGAAGCTTTCTTT.